The 7 T cell receptor beta chains given below trace back to one sample, sequenced in a study of cytomegalovirus exposure and HLA in healthy donors listed by TCRdb under 2017. Library generation was performed with the immunoSEQ multiplex PCR assay. For the multiplex PCR, a mixture combining 60 forward primers for TCR Vbeta segments and 13 reverse primers for TCR Jbeta segments was used. Drawn from immuneACCESS, this table holds only the in-frame rearrangements with V and J called that TCRdb kept. Clones are partly lost; checked studies trace under half to an unresolved V gene and leave the rest unexplained. This sample holds some 140,000 clones; 60% to 75% were observed only once. Approximately 2.6% of the sample belongs to the ten largest clones. Sequencing input: PBMCs. The receptors stem from a man aged 18 to 30 in good health and CMV-seronegative.

The rearrangement joins TRBV2 to TRBJ1-5, with 10 positions matching TRBD1. The length of the CDR3 is 16 residues. Germline lookup yields CDR1 SNHLY and CDR2 FYNNEI. Trimming cost V 8 bases and J 3 bases; bases outside gene matches: 10. The CDR3 reads CASAGQGILSNQPQHF. The CDR3 bases are TGTGCCAGCGCGGGACAGGGGATTCTGTCCAATCAGCCCCAGCATTTT.

V gene TRBV19 combines with J gene TRBJ2-1, with TRBD2 matching 13 bases. Germline values: CDR1 LNHDA, CDR2 SQIVND (reference sequence). CDR3 size: 15 residues. J lost 8 bases, V lost 3 bases, and 4 bases had no gene match. As DNA, the CDR3 is TGTGCCAGTAGTATGATCGGACTAGCGGGGGATGAGCAGTTCTTC. This codes for CASSMIGLAGDEQFF.

This chain uses TRBV5-6 with TRBJ2-1; no firm D call. Trimming removed 1 base at V and 10 bases at J, with 6 bases between. The CDR3 length is 11 residues. Germline lookup yields CDR1 SGHDT and CDR2 YYEEEE. The CDR3 loop reads CASSLFREQFF. Written as DNA, the CDR3 is TGTGCCAGCAGCTTGTTCCGGGAGCAGTTCTTC.

This clone was counted between two and nine times. The V call is TRBV12-5, the J call TRBJ2-5; D remains ambiguous. The V end was cut by 3 bases, the J end by 0 bases, with 11 bases between. The CDR3 has 15 amino acids. CDR1 LGHNT and CDR2 FRNRAP come from the germline V gene. The CDR3 spells CASGFLDTYQETQYF. As DNA, the CDR3 is TGTGCTAGTGGTTTCCTCGACACGTACCAAGAGACCCAGTACTTC.

The J gene is TRBJ1-4, the V gene TRBV7-9, with D hard to call. The V end lost 2 bases, the J end lost 8 bases, and 9 bases lay between the germline ends. The CDR3 is 13 residues long. In germline, CDR1 is SEHNR, CDR2 FQNEAQ (reference sequence). CDR3 DNA: TGTGCCAGCAGCTTAATCGACTGGGAAAAACTGTTTTTT. Translating gives CASSLIDWEKLFF.

This clone was detected many times. The rearrangement joins TRBV4-1 to TRBJ1-3; a possible D gene is TRBD1 (5 bases). V lost 4 bases to trimming and J lost 4 bases, with 8 bases between them. Germline lookup yields CDR1 MGHRA and CDR2 YSYEKL. The CDR3 consists of 13 residues. CDR3 sequence reads: CASSLGGGNTIYF. The DNA for the CDR3 is TGCGCCAGCAGCCTGGGGGGGGGAAACACCATATATTTT.

This clone appeared a few times. The rearrangement uses TRBV9 and TRBJ2-5; the match to TRBD1 covers 9 bases. The CDR3 is 14 amino acids. Germline loops: CDR1 SGDLS, CDR2 YYNGEE. V trimming: 4 bases; J trimming: 2 bases; junction bases outside the gene matches: 3. The CDR3 region is CASSPGQGQETQYF. CDR3 nucleotides: TGTGCCAGCAGCCCCGGACAGGGGCAAGAGACCCAGTACTTC.